These T cell receptor beta chains were read from a single sample in a study of shared clonotypes between healthy human individuals. Method: immunoSEQ multiplex PCR; TCRdb's copy keeps in-frame clones and lacks some. Here the sample spans roughly 1 million clones, around 75% being singletons. Sequenced: memory CD4+ T cells sorted from blood. The receptors stem from a young man in good health. CDR3s include the opening cysteine and the closing phenylalanine or tryptophan. The order of the fields is clone size, V gene, D gene, J gene, CDR3 DNA, CDR3 protein. A D gene is named only where the DNA matches it firmly. Clone size is shown for a subset of rows, as once, few, many or a class of expanded clone.

size: NA
V: TRBV7-9
D: NA
J: TRBJ2-4
DNA: TGTGCCAGCAGCTTAAACAGCCTAAACATTCAGTACTTC
CDR3: CASSLNSLNIQYF

size: NA
V: TRBV2
D: NA
J: TRBJ1-6
DNA: TGTGCCAGCGCCCCCACGGATTCACCCCTCCACTTT
CDR3: CASAPTDSPLHF

size: NA
V: TRBV30
D: TRBD1
J: TRBJ1-5
DNA: TGTGCCTGGAGCTCTGGGACAGGGAGGGGTCAGCCCCAGCATTTT
CDR3: CAWSSGTGRGQPQHF

size: NA
V: TRBV30
D: NA
J: TRBJ2-7
DNA: TGTGCCTGGAGCTTGTACGGTGAGCAGTACTTC
CDR3: CAWSLYGEQYF

size: many
V: TRBV7-9
D: TRBD2
J: TRBJ2-3
DNA: TGTGCCAGCAGTCGGACTAGCGGGGGGCCCGATACGCAGTATTTT
CDR3: CASSRTSGGPDTQYF

size: NA
V: TRBV5-1
D: NA
J: TRBJ2-5
DNA: TGCGCCAGCAGCTCCCGGGACTTGAGGGAGACCCAGTACTTC
CDR3: CASSSRDLRETQYF

size: NA
V: TRBV18
D: TRBD1
J: TRBJ1-1
DNA: TGTGCCAGCTCACGGACAGGGTACCCTGAAGCTTTCTTT
CDR3: CASSRTGYPEAFF

size: few
V: TRBV27
D: NA
J: TRBJ1-5
DNA: TGTGCCAGCAGTTTTCAGGGCGTGCATCAGCCCCAGCATTTT
CDR3: CASSFQGVHQPQHF

size: NA
V: TRBV7-9
D: TRBD1
J: TRBJ1-4
DNA: TGTGCCCTCGGACGAGGCAGGGGGCTTGAAAAACTGTTTTTT
CDR3: CALGRGRGLEKLFF

size: few
V: TRBV6-1
D: NA
J: TRBJ1-6
DNA: TGTGCCAGCACTACCGACCGCAGCGGGAATTCACCCCTCCACTTT
CDR3: CASTTDRSGNSPLHF

size: NA
V: TRBV29-1
D: NA
J: TRBJ2-5
DNA: TGCATCGCAGATGGGGGGTCATCAGAGACCCAGTACTTC
CDR3: CIADGGSSETQYF

size: NA
V: TRBV7-2
D: TRBD1
J: TRBJ2-7
DNA: TGTGCCAGCAGCTTGAACAGGGGCACCTACGAGCAGTACTTC
CDR3: CASSLNRGTYEQYF

size: NA
V: TRBV7-9
D: NA
J: TRBJ2-2
DNA: TGTGCCAGCAGCTTAGCGCTGGGGGGACCCAGGCTTTTGACCGGGGAGCTGTTTTTT
CDR3: CASSLALGGPRLLTGELFF

size: NA
V: TRBV19
D: NA
J: TRBJ1-1
DNA: TGTGCCAGTAGTAGAGGGAGGCAGTATGAAGCTTTCTTT
CDR3: CASSRGRQYEAFF

size: once
V: TRBV6-5
D: TRBD1
J: TRBJ1-4
DNA: TGTGCCAGCAGGGGACAGGGGTTTGAAAAACTGTTTTTT
CDR3: CASRGQGFEKLFF

size: NA
V: TRBV30
D: TRBD2
J: TRBJ2-5
DNA: TGTGCCTGGAGTGTGGGAGCGGGGGCGGGAGGGACCCAGTACTTC
CDR3: CAWSVGAGAGGTQYF

size: NA
V: TRBV18
D: NA
J: TRBJ1-2
DNA: TGTGCCAGCTCACCATCGAGGGATGGCTACACCTTC
CDR3: CASSPSRDGYTF

size: once
V: TRBV9
D: TRBD1
J: TRBJ2-5
DNA: TGTGCCAGCAGCGTAGCTACAACAGGGGGGCGAGAGACCCAGTACTTC
CDR3: CASSVATTGGRETQYF

size: NA
V: TRBV5-1
D: NA
J: TRBJ1-4
DNA: TGCGCCAGCAACGAGGGACCAACTAATGAAAAACTGTTTTTT
CDR3: CASNEGPTNEKLFF

size: NA
V: TRBV18
D: TRBD1
J: TRBJ1-1
DNA: TGTGCCAGCTCACCAAAACGGACAGGAGGAATGAACACTGAAGCTTTCTTT
CDR3: CASSPKRTGGMNTEAFF

size: NA
V: TRBV5-4
D: TRBD1
J: TRBJ2-4
DNA: TGTGCCAGCAGCGTAGCCCACAGGGGGCTGACCAAAAACATTCAGTACTTC
CDR3: CASSVAHRGLTKNIQYF

size: NA
V: TRBV18
D: NA
J: TRBJ2-7
DNA: TGTGCCAGCTCCCTAAACGGCAGGCAATACGAGCAGTACTTC
CDR3: CASSLNGRQYEQYF

size: NA
V: TRBV15
D: NA
J: TRBJ1-1
DNA: TGTGCCACCAGCAGAGATAGGTTGAGGGCCGCTGAAGCTTTCTTT
CDR3: CATSRDRLRAAEAFF

size: NA
V: TRBV5-8
D: NA
J: TRBJ2-5
DNA: TGTGCCAGCAGCTTGGCCGTCAAAGGACAGTACCAAGAGACCCAGTACTTC
CDR3: CASSLAVKGQYQETQYF

size: NA
V: TRBV5-4
D: TRBD2
J: TRBJ2-5
DNA: TGTGCCAGCAGCCCGGCGGGGGGGCCCTTGGAGACCCAGTACTTC
CDR3: CASSPAGGPLETQYF

size: medium-sized
V: TRBV2
D: TRBD1
J: TRBJ1-1
DNA: TGTGCCAGCCGGAAGGGACAGGGGGCGCAAACTGAAGCTTTCTTT
CDR3: CASRKGQGAQTEAFF

size: NA
V: TRBV28
D: NA
J: TRBJ2-7
DNA: TGTGCCAGCACCGTAGGGGGTCTTAACTCCTACGAGCAGTACTTC
CDR3: CASTVGGLNSYEQYF

size: NA
V: TRBV7-3
D: TRBD1
J: TRBJ2-2
DNA: TGTGCCAGCTCCGACAGGGGGCTTACCGGGGAGCTGTTTTTT
CDR3: CASSDRGLTGELFF

size: many
V: TRBV19
D: TRBD1
J: TRBJ2-7
DNA: TGTGCCAGCGGACAGGGCGGCTACGAGCAGTACTTC
CDR3: CASGQGGYEQYF

size: once
V: TRBV28
D: NA
J: TRBJ2-7
DNA: TGTGCCAGCAGTTCGACCGGACAGGGAGGGAATTACGAGCAGTACTTC
CDR3: CASSSTGQGGNYEQYF

size: few
V: TRBV28
D: NA
J: TRBJ1-6
DNA: TGTGCCAGCAGTCCTACAACAAGGATATATAATTCACCCCTCCACTTT
CDR3: CASSPTTRIYNSPLHF

size: NA
V: TRBV5-1
D: TRBD2
J: TRBJ2-1
DNA: TGCGCCAGCAGCTGGCGGACTAGCGCCAATTACAATGAGCAGTTCTTC
CDR3: CASSWRTSANYNEQFF

size: once
V: TRBV4-1
D: NA
J: TRBJ1-3
DNA: TGCGCCAGCAGCCACCCCGGACGATCGAAAATGGGAAACACCATATATTTT
CDR3: CASSHPGRSKMGNTIYF

size: NA
V: TRBV29-1
D: NA
J: TRBJ2-5
DNA: TGCAGCGTTGAAGTTCTCGGCCCGGGCGGAGAGACCCAGTACTTC
CDR3: CSVEVLGPGGETQYF

size: few
V: TRBV29-1
D: TRBD1
J: TRBJ2-6
DNA: TGCAGCGTTGGGGGACAGGGATCTGGGGCCAACGTCCTGACTTTC
CDR3: CSVGGQGSGANVLTF

size: NA
V: TRBV11-3
D: NA
J: TRBJ2-1
DNA: TGTGCCAGCAGCTTAGGGGATTACAATGAGCAGTTCTTC
CDR3: CASSLGDYNEQFF

size: NA
V: TRBV30
D: NA
J: TRBJ1-6
DNA: TGTGCCTGGAGCCCCAAAGGGGGGACTAATTCACCCCTCCACTTT
CDR3: CAWSPKGGTNSPLHF

size: NA
V: TRBV9
D: NA
J: TRBJ1-6
DNA: TGTGCCAGCAGCCAGGCCCCGGTTAATTCACCCCTCCACTTT
CDR3: CASSQAPVNSPLHF

size: NA
V: TRBV30
D: NA
J: TRBJ2-2
DNA: TGTGCCCACCTTTGGACAGGGAGGGCCGGGGAGCTGTTTTTT
CDR3: CAHLWTGRAGELFF

size: once
V: TRBV30
D: TRBD1
J: TRBJ1-6
DNA: TGTGCCTGGAGTGTACAGGGGGCGCGATCACCCCTCCACTTT
CDR3: CAWSVQGARSPLHF

size: once
V: TRBV18
D: TRBD2
J: TRBJ2-3
DNA: TGTGCCAGCTCCCCTGGCGGGGGGGGAGATACGCAGTATTTT
CDR3: CASSPGGGGDTQYF

size: few
V: TRBV10-3
D: TRBD1
J: TRBJ1-6
DNA: TGTGCCATCAGCCCAGGGGGGGACAGGAATTCACCCCTCCACTTT
CDR3: CAISPGGDRNSPLHF